The source of this TCR beta chain is a study of T cells in Graves' hyperthyroidism and ophthalmopathy. Study-wide context: Once the initial diagnosis was made, peripheral blood was obtained before any treatment.

With a duration under 2 months, the hyperthyroidism was newly diagnosed in patients aged 18 to 65. The ends were cut back, 0 bases at V and 2 bases at J, with 11 bases in the middle. The CDR3 has 15 amino acids. Per germline, CDR1 MGHRA and CDR2 YSYEKL. RNA transcripts yielded amplified TCR beta CDR3 regions. A set of HTBI primers served as the primers for a first-round RT-PCR of the TCR CDR3. TCRdb fed the multiplex PCR reads into MiXCR, producing one record per CDR3 protein. Among 550,000 to 800,000 distinct CDR3 sequences, roughly 15% were seen once, and the ten largest hold around 7.7%. What was sequenced was blood. This chain uses TRBV4-1 with TRBJ2-7; the D gene is possibly TRBD2 (6 bases). The receptor was isolated from a man aged 18 to 30 with Graves' hyperthyroidism. In nucleotides, the CDR3 is TGCGCCAGCAGCCAAGATACCGCGGGGACCTACGAGCAGTACTTC. Amino acids: CASSQDTAGTYEQYF.